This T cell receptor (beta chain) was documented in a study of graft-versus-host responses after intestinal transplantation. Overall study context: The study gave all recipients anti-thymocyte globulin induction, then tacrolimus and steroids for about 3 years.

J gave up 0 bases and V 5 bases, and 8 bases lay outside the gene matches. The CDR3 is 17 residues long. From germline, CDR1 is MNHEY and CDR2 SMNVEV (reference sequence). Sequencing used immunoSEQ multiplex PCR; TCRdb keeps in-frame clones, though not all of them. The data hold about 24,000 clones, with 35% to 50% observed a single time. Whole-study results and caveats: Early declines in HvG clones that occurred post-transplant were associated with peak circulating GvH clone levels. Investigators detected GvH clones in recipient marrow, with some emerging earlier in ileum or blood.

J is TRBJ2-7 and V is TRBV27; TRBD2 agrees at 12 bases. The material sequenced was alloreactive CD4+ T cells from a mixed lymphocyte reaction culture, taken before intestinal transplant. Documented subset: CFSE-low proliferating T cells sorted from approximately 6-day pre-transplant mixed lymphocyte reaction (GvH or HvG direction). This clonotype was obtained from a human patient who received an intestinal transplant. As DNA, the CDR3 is TGTGCCAGCAGTCCGAGACTAGCGGGAGCCTCCTCCTACGAGCAGTACTTC. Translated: CASSPRLAGASSYEQYF.